This TCR beta chain was observed in a study of resident and recirculating memory T cells in vitiligo. Patients' lesions had not changed for the previous 6 months. Confetti depigmentation, marking active vitiligo, was absent in these patients. Findings of the study overall: Non-conserved TCRs across sites and patients suggested distinct clones per lesion.

On this clone: Its cognate antigen is unknown.

CDR1 and CDR2 (germline): SGHDT, YYEEEE. The CDR3 has 12 residues. Trimming left V 1 base short and J 6 bases short, with 8 bases between. Repertoires were generated with immunoSEQ multiplex PCR, while TCRdb's copy carries only in-frame clones and drops some. The sample yields 70,000 to 95,000 clones, about 91% seen once. The V gene is TRBV5-6, the J gene TRBJ2-7, with D uncertain. This sequence originates from a male donor with vitiligo. Sequencing input: blood. CDR3 coding DNA: TGTGCCAGCAGCTTGCTGAGAAGCGAGCAGTACTTC. Amino acid sequence: CASSLLRSEQYF.